The rows below give T cell receptor beta chains drawn from one sample of a study of blood T cells in healthy people across ages. From the 5' RACE reads, TCRdb called clonotypes with MiXCR, one entry per CDR3 protein. The table has 1.6 million or so distinct CDR3 sequences, about 35% seen once. The sample comprised blood. The source is a woman aged 30 to 39 in good health. The conserved cysteine and the conserved F or W are not part of the CDR3 here.

V,CDR3
TRBV5-1,ASSLALAGSLSTDTQY
TRBV5-5,ASSLLQGLETQY
TRBV20-1,SARGRHPTEQY
TRBV5-1,ASSLVLGEDEQF
TRBV6-1,ASTLGSFTEAF
TRBV12-3/TRBV12-4,ASSRGQGAEQY
TRBV28,ASSLWSDRHEQF
TRBV5-5,ASSSIAGGLSVGTGELF
TRBV27,ASSLSRGNYGYT
TRBV2,ASRPRGYSGRNEQF
TRBV29-1,SVEPLPPNTEAF
TRBV4-2,ASSQDQKGGYT
TRBV27,ASSGLYSPLH
TRBV19,ASSHLDLRGRTNYGYT
TRBV28,ASSFPLAIYEQY
TRBV4-1,ASSQEFRVAAEAF
TRBV29-1,SAAGRDTQY
TRBV11-2,ASSMGQGNIQETQY
TRBV30,AWRDSLISYEQY
TRBV20-1,STRSLAGGADTQY
TRBV4-2,ASSPNPYDSYEQY
TRBV7-8,ASSSGIVQF
TRBV6-2/TRBV6-3,ASISGPNQPQH
TRBV28,ASSPSEGLQSQTIQY
TRBV15,ATSISRGHGYGYT
TRBV7-9,ASSLLQGALNEQF
TRBV7-8,ASSPPPGLAATSEQF
TRBV28,ASNFISGRREQF
TRBV7-9,ASSLGDTSQPQH
TRBV6-2/TRBV6-3,ASSYSWGIEAF
TRBV20-1,SASGRDPRGNEQY
TRBV6-2/TRBV6-3,ASTRDTGWYEQY
TRBV20-1,SARELAGGFGGETQY
TRBV9,ASSARWDRTDTQY
TRBV5-1,ASSLIGNSYNEQF
TRBV7-6,ASSLPGLPSNEQF
TRBV10-3,AISSEASNSPLH
TRBV7-2,ASSLTSSAGGEQY
TRBV28,TSSSGSGITLSEQY
TRBV29-1,SGAGTVNTEAF
TRBV27,ASRPFNSSGREKNEQF
TRBV7-9,ASSADREGYGYT
TRBV20-1,SGEGGTAYNEQF
TRBV4-2,ASSLGSYSGGEGFETQY
TRBV5-1,ASSTSVAGGSRNTQY
TRBV9,ASSVIAGVGNEQF